Each of the 22 T cell receptor beta chains below was sequenced from the same sample in a study of blood T cells in healthy people across ages. Combining a sample-barcoded 5' primer with a J-beta primer mix, a second PCR ran for about 7 to 11 cycles. TCRdb passed the 5' RACE reads through MiXCR, listing each CDR3 protein once. The repertoire holds roughly 2 million distinct CDR3 sequences, around half seen once, with around 2.1% in the top ten. The sequencing input was blood. These receptors were taken from a woman aged 40-49 years in good health.

This rearrangement joins TRBV9 to TRBJ2-3, with 13 bases matching TRBD2. V gave up 2 bases and J gave up 0 bases; unmatched junction bases: 6. The germline gives CDR1 SGDLS, CDR2 YYNGEE. The CDR3 sequence is 18 residues long. CDR3 sequence reads: CASSVGTSGAPSTDTQYF. The CDR3 bases are TGTGCCAGCAGCGTCGGGACTAGCGGGGCCCCTAGCACAGATACGCAGTATTTT. Together with reference TRBV9 and TRBJ2-3, the CDR3 gives the full variable domain: DSGVTQTPKHLITATGQRVTLRCSPRSGDLSVYWYQQSLDQGLQFLIQYYNGEERAKGNILERFSAQQFPDLHSELNLSSLELGDSALYFCASSVGTSGAPSTDTQYFGPGTRLTVL.

This clonotype occurred a few times. The rearrangement joins TRBV13 to TRBJ2-1; 9 nucleotides line up with TRBD2. The V segment lost 6 bases and the J segment 1 base; nucleotides outside the gene matches: 13. Germline-derived CDR1 and CDR2 are PRHDT and FYEKMQ (reference sequence). This CDR3 is 18 amino acids long. This chain's CDR3 is CASSYPTAGGISYNEQFF. CDR3 in DNA: TGTGCCAGCAGTTATCCCACTGCGGGGGGGATTTCCTACAATGAGCAGTTCTTC.

This clonotype came up a few times. The chain recombines TRBV12-3 or TRBV12-4 with TRBJ2-1; maybe TRBD1 (6 bases). V shed 10 bases and J shed 3 bases, with 25 bases lying between them. The CDR3 has 17 amino acids. The CDR3 nucleotides read TGTGCCACCCAGGGGAGCCTTCAACCGAGGGTCTACAATGAGCAGTTCTTC. Translation gives CATQGSLQPRVYNEQFF.

With regard to this clonotype: The junction departs from germline at one end; a sequencing error may be responsible. The rearrangement links TRBV14 to TRBJ2-1; 12 bases match TRBD2. CDR1 and CDR2 (germline): SGHDN, FVKESK. The CDR3 sequence is 15 residues long. CDR3 protein: CASSQTSGGYNGQFF. CDR3 sequence (DNA): TGCGCCAGCAGCCAGACTAGCGGGGGCTACAATGGGCAGTTCTTC.

Only a few counts were recorded for this clonotype. V gene TRBV6-6 combines with J gene TRBJ2-5; D may be TRBD2 (5 bases). CDR1 MNHNY and CDR2 SVGAGI come from the germline V gene (reference sequence). CDR3 length equals 16 residues. The V gene lost 4 bases and the J gene lost 4 bases, with 19 bases spanning the gap. The CDR3 here is CASSWAVEGRLETQYF. The CDR3 bases are TGTGCCAGCAGTTGGGCCGTAGAGGGCCGACTAGAGACCCAGTACTTC.

This clonotype has just a few counts. The V call is TRBV28, the J call TRBJ2-3; D is unclear. The V gene lost 5 bases and the J gene lost 6 bases, with 12 bases spanning the gap. Germline CDR1 MDHEN, CDR2 SYDVKM. CDR3 length equals 13 residues. DNA of the CDR3: TGTGCCAGCAGTCCCTCGGCCAGGGATACGCAGTATTTT. Its translation: CASSPSARDTQYF.

This clonotype showed up just a few times. As DNA, the CDR3 is TGTGCCAGCAGTTATTTGACGAGCTCCTACAATGAGCAGTTCTTC. It is translated as CASSYLTSSYNEQFF. The chain links TRBV6-2 or TRBV6-3 to TRBJ2-1; D ambiguous. Deletions cut 3 bases from V and 0 bases from J, with 9 bases between. Germline assignment: CDR1 MNHEY and CDR2 SVGEGT. The CDR3 is made up of 15 amino acids.

This clonotype appeared a few times. The chain is built from TRBV6-5 and TRBJ1-2, with TRBD1 identical over 7 bases. Trimming removed 6 bases from V and 4 bases from J; junction bases left unmatched: 8. The CDR3 extends over 14 amino acids. Germline V gene sequence: CDR1 MNHEY, CDR2 SVGAGI. The CDR3 DNA reads as TGTGCCAGCAGGCCCCCGGACAGGTTCTATGGCTACACCTTC. It is translated as CASRPPDRFYGYTF.

The J gene is TRBJ2-1, the V gene TRBV4-1; TRBD2 aligns across 11 bases. CDR3 size: 17 residues. Germline values: CDR1 MGHRA, CDR2 YSYEKL. The trim removed 0 bases at V and 10 bases at J, leaving 11 bases unmatched. This CDR3 reads CASSQDQSSGGIREQFF. The CDR3 DNA reads TGCGCCAGCAGCCAAGATCAGTCTAGCGGGGGGATTCGGGAGCAGTTCTTC.

Note on this clonotype: The junction shows a germline mismatch at one end, possibly a read error. V usage is TRBV12-3 or TRBV12-4 and J usage is TRBJ2-1; TRBD2 aligns across 9 bases. This CDR3 has 15 residues. The CDR3 region has the DNA TGTGCCGGCAGTTTTCCCCAACTAGCGGGCAATGAGCAGTTCTTC. The encoded protein is CAGSFPQLAGNEQFF.

This clonotype was counted a single time. The V gene is TRBV28, the J gene TRBJ2-3; D call uncertain. Trimming took off 5 bases at V and 5 bases at J, with 11 bases between the two ends. The CDR3 consists of 13 residues. Looked up from germline, CDR1 is MDHEN and CDR2 is SYDVKM. Here the CDR3 DNA reads TGTGCCAGCAGTCCCAAGGAAGGAGATACGCAGTATTTT. Its protein product is CASSPKEGDTQYF.

This clonotype has a single count. The junction departs from the called germline gene at one end, perhaps through a read error. This chain connects TRBV28 to TRBJ2-7; the match to TRBD2 covers 11 bases. The J call could be wrong; TRBJ2-5 is a better fit for the DNA end. The CDR3 covers 16 residues. CDR1 and CDR2 (germline): MDHEN, SYDVKM. The CDR3 bases are TGTGCCAGCAGTCCCATGACTAGCGGGGACCAAGGGACCCAGTACTTC. Translation gives CASSPMTSGDQGTQYF.

This clonotype showed up just a few times. The CDR3 coding sequence is TGTGCCAGCAGCCCGGCCACTAGCGGGGGTCATGAGCAGTTCTTC. Translated, it gives CASSPATSGGHEQFF. The V call is TRBV7-6, the J call TRBJ2-1; 11 bases agree with TRBD2. The germline V gene has CDR1 SGHVS and CDR2 FNYEAQ. This CDR3 spans 15 amino acids. Losses at the gene ends were 5 bases for V and 8 bases for J; bases not matched to a gene: 8.

This clonotype was found a few times. The gene calls are TRBV20-1 and TRBJ2-1, with 9 nucleotides matching TRBD2. Germline V gives CDR1 DFQATT, CDR2 SNEGSKA (reference sequence). CDR3 length equals 13 residues. V gave up 5 bases and J gave up 7 bases; unmatched junction bases: 6. The CDR3 region is CSAGGTSLNEQFF. Written as DNA, the CDR3 is TGCAGTGCTGGCGGGACTAGCTTGAATGAGCAGTTCTTC.

This clonotype was recorded a few times. The chain couples TRBV20-1 to TRBJ2-7; 7 bases fit TRBD1. The CDR3 is 13 amino acids. The V segment lost 6 bases and the J segment 0 bases; nucleotides outside the gene matches: 5. In germline, CDR1 is DFQATT, CDR2 SNEGSKA (reference sequence). CDR3 bases: TGCAGTGCCATTACAGGGGCCTCCTACGAGCAGTACTTC. As protein: CSAITGASYEQYF.

The chain has TRBV14 and TRBJ2-5; D perhaps matches TRBD1 (5 bases). This CDR3 has 15 amino acids. The germline V gene has CDR1 SGHDN and CDR2 FVKESK. With 0 bases removed from V and 5 bases from J, the gap between germline ends came to 13 bases. DNA for the CDR3: TGTGCCAGCAGCCAAGAAAGATGGGGCGTGGAGACCCAGTACTTC. It is translated as CASSQERWGVETQYF.

This clonotype was detected a few times. V and J are TRBV29-1 and TRBJ1-2; D might be TRBD1 (6 bases). The germline V and J ends were trimmed by 6 bases and 8 bases, with 13 bases remaining between them. The CDR3 has 11 amino acids. Germline CDR1 SQVTM, CDR2 ANQGSEA. CDR3 sequence: CSVAQGRGYTF. The CDR3 DNA is TGCAGCGTAGCACAGGGTCGCGGCTACACCTTC. The full variable domain, in which reference TRBV29-1 and TRBJ1-2 provide the parts outside the CDR3, is SAVISQKPSRDICQRGTSLTIQCQVDSQVTMMFWYRQQPGQSLTLIATANQGSEATYESGFVIDKFPISRPNLTFSTLTVSNMSPEDSSIYLCSVAQGRGYTFGSGTRLTVV.

The genes are TRBV2 and TRBJ2-3; tentative D call: TRBD2 (6 bases). Germline V CDR1 and CDR2: SNHLY, FYNNEI. The V and J ends lost 9 bases and 1 base respectively, with 14 bases between them. The CDR3 totals 14 residues. In DNA form, the CDR3 reads TGTGCCAGGACTAGGGGCGTTGGCACAGATACGCAGTATTTT. This gives the protein CARTRGVGTDTQYF. Variable domain in full (rest from reference TRBV2 and TRBJ2-3): EPEVTQTPSHQVTQMGQEVILRCVPISNHLYFYWYRQILGQKVEFLVSFYNNEISEKSEIFDDQFSVERPDGSNFTLKIRSTKLEDSAMYFCARTRGVGTDTQYFGPGTRLTVL.

For this clonotype: Germline is not matched at one junction end, which may reflect a read error. The chain couples TRBV28 to TRBJ2-1; D call uncertain. Germline V gene data show CDR1 as MDHEN and CDR2 as SYDVKM. This CDR3 has 13 amino acids. CDR3 in amino acids: CAGSLLQRVEQFF. DNA of the CDR3: TGTGCCGGCAGTTTACTCCAGAGAGTTGAGCAGTTCTTC.

The J gene is TRBJ1-2, the V gene TRBV10-1, with 7 bases matching TRBD1. The CDR3 extends over 13 amino acids. The germline CDR1 and CDR2 sequences are WNHNN and SYGVQD (reference sequence). Trimming cost V 5 bases and J 8 bases; bases outside gene matches: 8. CDR3: CASSTDRAGGYTF. DNA of the CDR3: TGCGCCAGCAGTACAGACAGGGCTGGAGGCTACACCTTC.

This chain uses TRBV7-2 with TRBJ2-5; 9 nucleotides line up with TRBD1. The J call is doubtful: the DNA matches TRBJ2-7 better. Germline loops: CDR1 SGHTA, CDR2 FQGNSA. CDR3 length: 15 residues. The CDR3 sequence is CASSSQTGGSFEQYF. CDR3 nucleotides: TGTGCCAGCAGCTCTCAGACAGGGGGTAGTTTCGAGCAGTACTTC.

The chain is built from TRBV28 and TRBJ2-7, with TRBD2 as a possible D gene (6 bases). The CDR3 runs 16 residues. Germline assignment: CDR1 MDHEN and CDR2 SYDVKM. Between the trimmed V and J ends, which lost 5 bases and 0 bases, there was a span of 17 bases. CDR3 in DNA: TGTGCCAGCAGTGGCCTTGGACTACTTAGCTCCTACGAGCAGTACTTC. This encodes CASSGLGLLSSYEQYF.